This record looks at one TCR beta chain sequence and its context. Germline-derived CDR1 and CDR2 are MDHEN and SYDVKM. Trimming left V 6 bases short and J 0 bases short, with 12 bases between. The CDR3 contains 15 residues. The sample comes from a study of blood T cell repertoires in COVID-19. Study-wide context: Donors in the United States, Italy and Spain gave samples during acute or convalescent COVID-19. Nucleic acid was either cDNA or gDNA, and it came from T cells, B-cell-depleted T cells, or PBMCs.

As processed by the authors: Amplified reference gene primers provided the basis for estimating nucleated cell counts. Data came from immunoSEQ multiplex PCR; TCRdb stores just in-frame clones and leaves some out. V and J calls plus clone size are reproduced from that table; the DNA served to infer D and trimming. This table holds 100,000 to 150,000 clones, roughly 90% found once. The chain joins TRBV28 to TRBJ2-1; perhaps TRBD1 as D (5 bases). The sample taken for sequencing was peripheral blood. The TCR comes from a man in his fifties or sixties with active or convalescent COVID-19. CDR3 amino acids: CASRYHRSSYNEQFF. The CDR3 DNA sequence: TGTGCCAGCAGGTACCACAGGTCCTCCTACAATGAGCAGTTCTTC.